This is a list of T cell receptor beta chains from one sample in a study of CD8 T cells in Susac syndrome. TCRdb reprocessed the immunoSEQ multiplex PCR reads with MiXCR, giving one entry per CDR3 protein. The sample consists of 250,000 to 300,000 distinct CDR3 sequences, about 88% of them appearing once. Sequencing input: CD8+ T cells from PBMCs. These receptors originate from a human donor with multiple sclerosis. Both conserved end residues are part of each CDR3. The order of the fields is V gene, clone size, D gene, J gene, CDR3 DNA, CDR3 protein. A D gene is named only where the DNA matches it firmly. The size entry is marked missing in some rows and otherwise reads once, few, many or a size class.

TRBV27	NA	TRBD1	TRBJ2-7	TGTGCCAGTAGAGGGGGCTTTGAGCAGTACTTC	CASRGGFEQYF
TRBV5-4	NA	TRBD2	TRBJ2-5	TGTGCCAGCAGCTTGCCTTGGCGGGAGGGCCGTCTAAGCCAAGAGACCCAGTACTTC	CASSLPWREGRLSQETQYF
TRBV7-6	NA	TRBD2	TRBJ2-1	TGTGCCAGCAGCTTAGTTTGGACTAGCGGTTTTAATGAGCAGTTCTTC	CASSLVWTSGFNEQFF
TRBV2	NA	TRBD2	TRBJ2-5	TGTGCCAGCAGTGACATGGTAGCGGGGGTTGTGACCCAGTACTTC	CASSDMVAGVVTQYF
TRBV20-1	NA	NA	TRBJ1-2	TGCAGTGCAAGAAATCAACAGGAGCTCTATGGCTACACCTTC	CSARNQQELYGYTF
TRBV4-1	NA	NA	TRBJ2-1	TGCGCCAGCAGCCCTCATTGGGACTACAATGAGCAGTTCTTC	CASSPHWDYNEQFF
TRBV20-1	once	NA	TRBJ2-1	TGCAGTGCTAGAGAGGCGGGTTCCTACAATGAGCAGTTCTTC	CSAREAGSYNEQFF
TRBV9	NA	NA	TRBJ2-1	TGTGCCAGCAGCGTAGAGAGCTACAATGAGCAGTTCTTC	CASSVESYNEQFF
TRBV6-2/TRBV6-3	few	TRBD2	TRBJ2-5	TGTGCCAGCAGTCCCCGACTAGCGGCCTTACAAGAGACCCAGTACTTC	CASSPRLAALQETQYF
TRBV2	once	TRBD1	TRBJ2-2	TGTGCCAGCAGTGATACAGGACAGGGCAGCACCGGGGAGCTGTTTTTT	CASSDTGQGSTGELFF
TRBV12-3/TRBV12-4	NA	NA	TRBJ1-3	TGTGCCAGCAGGACCACGGGGGGGACTCGAAACACCATATATTTT	CASRTTGGTRNTIYF
TRBV25-1	NA	NA	TRBJ1-5	TGTGCCAGCAGTGATCGGACGTCTAGCAATCAGCCCCAGCATTTT	CASSDRTSSNQPQHF
TRBV4-3	NA	NA	TRBJ2-7	TGCGCCAGCAGCCAAGAGGGCAGGGGGACCGGGGGTGTGAACGAGCAGTACTTC	CASSQEGRGTGGVNEQYF
TRBV4-3	few	TRBD1	TRBJ2-2	TGCGCCAGCAGCCAAGGGACAGGGGTGAGCGGGGAGCTGTTTTTT	CASSQGTGVSGELFF
TRBV13	once	NA	TRBJ2-3	TGTGCCAGCAGCTTAGACAGGGTGACCACAGATACGCAGTATTTT	CASSLDRVTTDTQYF
TRBV29-1	NA	NA	TRBJ1-2	TGCAGCCCTGGAGGCTACACCTTC	CSPGGYTF
TRBV9	NA	TRBD2	TRBJ2-7	TGTGCCAGCAGCCCCGGGACTACCAGCCTCTACGAGCAGTACTTC	CASSPGTTSLYEQYF
TRBV12-5	NA	NA	TRBJ1-2	TGTGCTAGTGGAAGTTGGGGCGCGGGTGGCTACACCTTC	CASGSWGAGGYTF
TRBV25-1	NA	NA	TRBJ1-1	TGTGCCAGCAGTGAGTCGACCTCTTCAAGTGAAGCTTTCTTT	CASSESTSSSEAFF
TRBV20-1	NA	NA	TRBJ2-7	TGCAGTGCTAGAGACGGGGTTCACACAGATCTGTACGAGCAGTACTTC	CSARDGVHTDLYEQYF
TRBV24-1	once	TRBD2	TRBJ2-3	TGTGCCACCAGTCAGCCTAGCGGGAGGCTGACAGATACGCAGTATTTT	CATSQPSGRLTDTQYF
TRBV29-1	NA	NA	TRBJ2-1	TGCAGCGTTGTTACCCGGGGTGAGCAGTTCTTC	CSVVTRGEQFF
TRBV6-2/TRBV6-3	NA	TRBD1	TRBJ1-2	TGTGCCAGCAGTTACTCGACCTGGGACAGGGAGTATGGCTACACCTTC	CASSYSTWDREYGYTF
TRBV29-1	NA	NA	TRBJ2-7	TGCAGCGTTGGTTCCGATGCTGCCTACGAGCAGTACTTC	CSVGSDAAYEQYF
TRBV19	NA	TRBD1	TRBJ1-3	TGTGCCAGTAGTATAGACAGGGGGACTGGAAACACCATATATTTT	CASSIDRGTGNTIYF
TRBV27	few	NA	TRBJ1-3	TGTGCCAGCAGTCCCGACTCTGGAAACACCATATATTTT	CASSPDSGNTIYF
TRBV6-2/TRBV6-3	NA	NA	TRBJ2-1	TGTGCCAGCAGTTACCCCCCAGCAGGGCCAAATTACAATGAGCAGTTCTTC	CASSYPPAGPNYNEQFF
TRBV29-1	NA	TRBD1	TRBJ2-3	TGCAGCCTACTGTCGTTGGGACAGGGCACAGATACGCAGTATTTT	CSLLSLGQGTDTQYF
TRBV4-1	NA	NA	TRBJ2-7	TGCGCCAGCAGCCAAGGGCAACAGTCGCCAGAGCAGTACTTC	CASSQGQQSPEQYF
TRBV13	NA	TRBD2	TRBJ2-5	TGTGCCAGCAGCTTCCGGGAGGACCAAGAGACCCAGTACTTC	CASSFREDQETQYF
TRBV2	NA	NA	TRBJ2-1	TGTGCCAGCAGTCAAGGGGGGACGGAAAGCTCCTACAATGAGCAGTTCTTC	CASSQGGTESSYNEQFF
TRBV20-1	NA	NA	TRBJ2-1	TGCAGTGCTAGCAGGCCTAGCGAAGGGAACAATGAGCAGTTCTTC	CSASRPSEGNNEQFF
TRBV29-1	NA	NA	TRBJ2-2	TGCAGCGTTGAAGATCGACAGCGGAGCACCGGGGAGCTGTTTTTT	CSVEDRQRSTGELFF
TRBV20-1	NA	NA	TRBJ1-1	TGCAGTGCTAGGCCAAGGGACACTGAAGCTTTCTTT	CSARPRDTEAFF
TRBV20-1	NA	TRBD2	TRBJ2-7	TGCAGTGCTAGCAGTCGGGGGACTAGCGTCTCCTACGAGCAGTACTTC	CSASSRGTSVSYEQYF
TRBV7-9	NA	NA	TRBJ2-7	TGTGCCAGCAGCCCAGATGGCAGGGGCTACGAGCAGTACTTC	CASSPDGRGYEQYF
TRBV24-1	NA	NA	TRBJ2-2	TGTGCCACCATAGCAGCGAACACCGGGGAGCTGTTTTTT	CATIAANTGELFF
TRBV7-2	NA	NA	TRBJ2-1	TGTGCCAGCAGCTTAGAACAGGGAGGCTCCTACAATGAGCAGTTCTTC	CASSLEQGGSYNEQFF
TRBV4-2	NA	NA	TRBJ2-3	TGTGCCAGCAGCCAAGAATTGTGGGACCCCTCATTT	CASSQELWDPSF
TRBV15	NA	NA	TRBJ2-4	TGTGCCACCAGCAGAGATGTGGCAACCAAAAACATTCAGTACTTC	CATSRDVATKNIQYF
TRBV7-2	NA	TRBD1	TRBJ1-1	TGTGCCAGCAGCTTAGAACCTCAACTACACAGGGGTGGTTTCTTT	CASSLEPQLHRGGFF
TRBV5-6	NA	NA	TRBJ2-7	TGTGCCAGCAGCTTGTCTAATTTGAACTACGAGCAGTACTTC	CASSLSNLNYEQYF
TRBV28	NA	TRBD1	TRBJ2-6	TGTGCCAGCGGGGCTCCGACAGGGTTCGTCCTGACTTTC	CASGAPTGFVLTF
TRBV18	NA	TRBD1	TRBJ1-4	TGTGCCAGCTCACTGGACAGGGGTGAAAAACTGTTTTTT	CASSLDRGEKLFF
TRBV5-1	NA	NA	TRBJ2-7	TGCGCCAGCAGCTTGGCCACCACCTACGAGCAGTACTTC	CASSLATTYEQYF
TRBV6-2/TRBV6-3	NA	NA	TRBJ1-1	TGTGCCAGCAGTTACCCCACGGGGGGGGCCTCGTACACTGAAGCTTTCTTT	CASSYPTGGASYTEAFF
TRBV28	once	NA	TRBJ2-7	TGTGCCAGCAGTTTTGGGCTAGTCTCCTACGAGCAGTACTTC	CASSFGLVSYEQYF
TRBV4-3	NA	NA	TRBJ1-1	TGCGCCAGCAGCCAAGATCTGCAGGGACCTATCTATGGTACTGAAGCTTTCTTT	CASSQDLQGPIYGTEAFF
TRBV29-1	NA	NA	TRBJ2-7	TGCAGCGTTGTAAGTTCGGGACGGGCCTACGAGCAGTACTTC	CSVVSSGRAYEQYF
TRBV7-9	NA	NA	TRBJ1-6	TGTGCCAGCAGCTTCGGCGGCGCCAATTCACCCCTCCACTTT	CASSFGGANSPLHF
TRBV4-3	NA	NA	TRBJ2-3	TGCGCCAGCAGCCCCGACCGTGGTAGGGGTCCAGATACGCAGTATTTT	CASSPDRGRGPDTQYF
TRBV7-9	NA	NA	TRBJ1-4	TGTGCCAGCAGCATCCCATTGACTAATGAAAAACTGTTTTTT	CASSIPLTNEKLFF
TRBV28	NA	NA	TRBJ2-1	TGTGCCAGCAGTTCGGACCTGGGGAATAGAAATGAGCAGTTCTTC	CASSSDLGNRNEQFF
TRBV4-2	few	TRBD1	TRBJ2-1	TGTGCCAGCAGCCAGAGGACAGGGGGCTCCTACAATGAGCAGTTCTTC	CASSQRTGGSYNEQFF
TRBV29-1	NA	NA	TRBJ2-7	TGCAGCGTTGAATTGGGTTTACCCGAGCAGTACTTC	CSVELGLPEQYF
TRBV27	few	NA	TRBJ2-5	TGTGCCAGCAGTTTTGGGGCACAGGGTCAAGAGACCCAGTACTTC	CASSFGAQGQETQYF
TRBV30	NA	TRBD1	TRBJ1-2	TGTGCCTGGTGTCCGGGACAGGGGTTAGAGCGTGGCTACACCTTC	CAWCPGQGLERGYTF
TRBV23-1	NA	TRBD2	TRBJ2-3	TGCGCCAGCAGTCAAGCTAAGAGGGAAGGAAGGGCGGCGGGAGCAGATACGCAGTATTTT	CASSQAKREGRAAGADTQYF
TRBV6-1	NA	TRBD1	TRBJ2-1	TGTGCCAGCAGTGACCTCGGACAGGGGGCTAATGAGCAGTTCTTC	CASSDLGQGANEQFF